The rows below give T cell receptor beta chains drawn from one sample of a study of cytomegalovirus exposure and HLA in healthy donors. TCRdb's table, derived via immunoSEQ multiplex PCR, lists solely in-frame clones and lacks some. The sample records some 200,000 clones, 75% to 85% being singletons. The sequencing input was PBMCs. These receptors came from a woman aged 45-65 years in good health and CMV-seropositive. CDR3s include the opening cysteine and the closing phenylalanine or tryptophan. The D gene is left open where the match is weak. Some rows have no size entry. The others give once, few or many, or a class for an expanded clone.

clone_size,v_call,d_call,j_call,cdr3_aa,cdr3_nt
-,TRBV7-6,TRBD1,TRBJ2-5,CASSRGRLTETQYF,TGTGCCAGCAGCAGGGGGCGGCTTACAGAGACCCAGTACTTC
-,TRBV11-3,-,TRBJ2-1,CASSRWESGGEQFF,TGTGCCAGCAGCCGCTGGGAATCCGGGGGTGAGCAGTTCTTC
-,TRBV10-3,-,TRBJ1-2,CAIRSPVLYGYTF,TGTGCCATCAGATCGCCGGTACTTTATGGCTACACCTTC
-,TRBV6-1,TRBD1,TRBJ2-5,CASRPGQGAETQYF,TGTGCCAGCAGACCGGGACAGGGGGCAGAGACCCAGTACTTC
-,TRBV7-9,-,TRBJ1-2,CASSLVSGEEGYTF,TGTGCCAGCAGCTTAGTCTCTGGGGAGGAAGGCTACACCTTC
-,TRBV2,-,TRBJ1-1,CASSPGRANTEAFF,TGTGCCAGCAGCCCCGGGAGGGCGAACACTGAAGCTTTCTTT
once,TRBV5-8,TRBD1,TRBJ1-1,CASSLLGGLMNTEAFF,TGTGCCAGCAGCTTGTTAGGGGGCCTCATGAACACTGAAGCTTTCTTT
-,TRBV10-3,TRBD2,TRBJ2-1,CAISESPSGGTANEQFF,TGTGCCATCAGTGAGTCCCCTAGCGGGGGGACCGCTAATGAGCAGTTCTTC
-,TRBV11-3,-,TRBJ2-1,CASSLTRTTNEQFF,TGTGCCAGCAGCTTAACCCGGACTACCAATGAGCAGTTCTTC
-,TRBV5-6,TRBD1,TRBJ2-7,CASSRSLITGQAHEQYF,TGTGCCAGCAGCCGCAGCTTGATTACGGGACAGGCCCACGAGCAGTACTTC
-,TRBV4-3,-,TRBJ1-2,CASSQAAPAGTRDGYTF,TGCGCCAGCAGCCAAGCGGCCCCCGCGGGGACCCGAGATGGCTACACCTTC
-,TRBV5-1,-,TRBJ2-1,CASTGTQYNEQFF,TGCGCCAGTACGGGAACGCAATACAATGAGCAGTTCTTC
-,TRBV15,-,TRBJ2-1,CATSRTQLRRVGSYNEQFF,TGTGCCACCAGCAGGACCCAGCTTAGGCGGGTCGGTTCCTACAATGAGCAGTTCTTC
-,TRBV2,-,TRBJ2-3,CASSEGGVGVGTDTQYF,TGTGCCAGCAGTGAAGGGGGTGTCGGGGTGGGGACAGATACGCAGTATTTT
-,TRBV27,-,TRBJ1-1,CASSFAGRDAFF,TGTGCCAGCAGTTTTGCAGGAAGAGACGCTTTCTTT
-,TRBV28,TRBD1,TRBJ2-2,CASSSPSTGANTGELFF,TGTGCCAGCAGTTCCCCCTCGACAGGGGCAAACACCGGGGAGCTGTTTTTT
-,TRBV5-8,-,TRBJ1-5,CASSFRTDSRDGQPQHF,TGTGCCAGCAGCTTTAGGACAGACTCAAGGGATGGTCAGCCCCAGCATTTT
-,TRBV4-1,-,TRBJ1-1,CASRPQGSPEAFF,TGCGCCAGCAGACCCCAGGGTTCCCCTGAAGCTTTCTTT
-,TRBV28,TRBD1,TRBJ2-7,CASRDSGTGGYEQYF,TGTGCCAGCAGGGACTCCGGGACAGGGGGGTACGAGCAGTACTTC
-,TRBV30,-,TRBJ1-5,CAWSVQGHQPQHF,TGTGCCTGGAGTGTCCAGGGGCATCAGCCCCAGCATTTT
-,TRBV7-9,TRBD1,TRBJ2-2,CASSFGQGAMNTGELFF,TGTGCCAGCAGCTTCGGACAGGGGGCCATGAACACCGGGGAGCTGTTTTTT
few,TRBV5-8,-,TRBJ1-5,CASSGGQFNQPQHF,TGTGCCAGCAGCGGCGGACAGTTCAATCAGCCCCAGCATTTT
-,TRBV15,TRBD2,TRBJ2-3,CATSFYAQGLAGTDTQYF,TGTGCCACCAGCTTTTACGCGCAGGGACTAGCGGGAACAGATACGCAGTATTTT
few,TRBV27,TRBD1,TRBJ1-5,CASSRQAITGGNSNQPQHF,TGTGCCAGCAGTCGGCAGGCAATTACAGGGGGCAATAGCAATCAGCCCCAGCATTTT
-,TRBV16,-,TRBJ1-5,CASSQSTASDQPQHF,TGTGCCAGCAGCCAATCGACAGCTTCCGATCAGCCCCAGCATTTT
-,TRBV5-8,TRBD1,TRBJ1-5,CASSLPLDRGQSNQPQHF,TGTGCCAGCAGCTTGCCCCTGGACAGGGGGCAAAGCAATCAGCCCCAGCATTTT
-,TRBV6-5,TRBD1,TRBJ2-1,CATKITGTEYNEQFF,TGTGCCACCAAAATTACCGGGACAGAATACAATGAGCAGTTCTTC
once,TRBV6-5,-,TRBJ2-1,CASSYQRFSAYEQFF,TGTGCCAGCAGTTACCAGCGGTTCAGCGCCTATGAGCAGTTCTTC
-,TRBV18,-,TRBJ1-6,CASSETFPSSSYNSPLHF,TGTGCCAGCTCCGAAACCTTCCCTTCGAGCTCCTATAATTCACCCCTCCACTTT
-,TRBV6-5,-,TRBJ1-5,CASSYSKADQPQHF,TGTGCCAGCAGTTACTCAAAGGCGGATCAGCCCCAGCATTTT
once,TRBV7-9,TRBD1,TRBJ2-7,CASSSGGQGTDEQYF,TGTGCCAGCAGCTCGGGGGGACAGGGGACGGACGAGCAGTACTTC
-,TRBV19,TRBD1,TRBJ1-5,CASTPLTGGNQPQHF,TGTGCCAGTACCCCCTTGACAGGGGGCAATCAGCCCCAGCATTTT
-,TRBV5-4,TRBD2,TRBJ2-7,CASSLGRTSGNYEQYF,TGTGCCAGCAGCTTAGGAAGGACTAGCGGGAACTACGAGCAGTACTTC
-,TRBV7-2,-,TRBJ2-1,CASSFTQQGSSYNEQFF,TGTGCCAGCAGCTTTACCCAACAGGGCAGCTCCTACAATGAGCAGTTCTTC
-,TRBV7-9,TRBD1,TRBJ1-2,CASSQGQGEGYTF,TGTGCCAGCAGCCAGGGACAGGGCGAAGGCTACACCTTC
-,TRBV6-5,TRBD1,TRBJ1-1,CASRRTGNTEAFF,TGTGCCAGCAGGCGGACAGGGAACACTGAAGCTTTCTTT
few,TRBV5-8,-,TRBJ1-5,CASSPRQYSNQPQHF,TGTGCCAGCAGCCCCCGACAGTATAGCAATCAGCCCCAGCATTTT
-,TRBV7-9,-,TRBJ2-1,CASSLDPGDGYNEQFF,TGTGCCAGCAGCTTAGACCCAGGGGATGGCTACAATGAGCAGTTCTTC